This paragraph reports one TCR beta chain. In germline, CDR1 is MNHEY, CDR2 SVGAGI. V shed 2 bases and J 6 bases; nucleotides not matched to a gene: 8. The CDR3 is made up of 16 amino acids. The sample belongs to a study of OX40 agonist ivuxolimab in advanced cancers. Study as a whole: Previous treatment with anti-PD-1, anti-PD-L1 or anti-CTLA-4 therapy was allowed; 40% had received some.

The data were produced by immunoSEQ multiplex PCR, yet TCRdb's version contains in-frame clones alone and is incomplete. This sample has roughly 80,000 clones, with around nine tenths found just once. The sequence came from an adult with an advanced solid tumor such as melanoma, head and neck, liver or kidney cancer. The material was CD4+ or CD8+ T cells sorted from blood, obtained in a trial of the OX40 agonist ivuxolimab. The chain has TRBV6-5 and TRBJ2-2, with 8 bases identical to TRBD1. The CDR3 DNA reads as TGTGCCAGCAGTTACGGCAGACAGGGGAGATCCGGGGAGCTGTTTTTT. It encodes CASSYGRQGRSGELFF.